This T cell receptor (beta chain) emerged from a study of regulatory T cells in long-lasting Graves disease. The sample holds a few counts of this clonotype. Time point denoted: newly diagnosed GD, antithyroid drugs for less than 3 months. PBMC RNA was the source of the TCR library. TCR beta libraries were built with iRepertoire HTBI primers and Arm-PCR of CDR3 regions. Each CDR3 protein is one row after TCRdb ran MiXCR on the multiplex PCR reads. The table includes approximately 460,000 distinct CDR3 sequences, roughly 15% detected once. These same records also appear under a second study, on T cells in Graves' hyperthyroidism and ophthalmopathy. As that study records: Across 18 months, stable Graves' hyperthyroidism was marked by no progression to ophthalmopathy. Model output signaled ophthalmopathy a median around 5.9 months ahead of onset.

This clonotype originated in a woman in her twenties or thirties with Graves disease. The sequences come from peripheral blood mononuclear cells (PBMCs), collected at new diagnosis, from a patient treated with antithyroid drugs.

In nucleotides, the CDR3 is TGTGCCAGCAGTGAAACCTACACAGATACGCAGTATTTT. Translating gives CASSETYTDTQYF. V gene TRBV9 combines with J gene TRBJ2-3; D not certain. This CDR3 is 13 amino acids long. The germline CDR1 and CDR2 sequences are SGDLS and YYNGEE. The V gene lost 5 bases and the J gene lost 2 bases, with 9 bases spanning the gap.